The entry that follows covers one TCR beta chain sequence. Its antigen is not yet known. Per-base quality was not reported, and no clone a single base away is much larger than it. A total of under 35 patients with locally advanced or metastatic urothelial carcinoma, treated at Memorial Sloan Kettering on a trial protocol, made up the cohort. Peripheral blood mononuclear cells were collected pretreatment and during treatment, with between 1 and 8 total time points obtained per patient. The Qiagen DNeasy Blood extraction kit was used to purify genomic DNA from total PBMCs and from tumor samples. PBMCs were collected pretreatment and during treatment, and were isolated and stored as previously described. V is reduced by 6 bases and J by 1 base, leaving a spacing of 20 bases between them. The germline V gene (reference sequence) gives CDR1 as SEHNR and CDR2 as FQNEAQ. Spanning cysteine to phenylalanine, the CDR3 consists of 17 amino acids. Kept here is only the CDR3 DNA, which spans 51 bases and is read in frame from base 1.

Synthetic TCR analog templates were spiked into each PCR to estimate absolute template abundance from read counts. Using the immunoSEQ assay, TCRbeta CDR3 regions were amplified from genomic DNA with bias-controlled V and J gene primers. Sequencing of rearranged TCRbeta segments was done at approximately 20X coverage. As for the authors' bioinformatics: Clustering was used to correct sequencing errors, and CDR3s were annotated against IMGT to assign V, D and J genes. Only productive TCRbeta rearrangements were used in downstream analyses, excluding out-of-frame or stop-codon sequences. Clonality was calculated as one minus the Shannon entropy normalized by the log of the number of unique productive sequences. Clones differing between time points or between blood and tumor were identified by Fisher's exact test with Benjamini-Hochberg correction at adjusted p below 0.01. What TCRdb holds here is the immuneACCESS table cut down to in-frame rearrangements. Part of the clones is not present; checked against another copy, under half of the missing clones reflect an unresolved V gene, and the others are unexplained. V, J and clone size reflect that table, while D and trimming were determined from the DNA. This sample lists tens of thousands of clones; around nine tenths were detected once. Approximately 7.6% of the sample rests with the top ten.

The record originates from a study of PD-L1 blockade in urothelial cancer (dated by TCRdb to about 2017). About the study as a whole: All patients started therapy around 2014 and received atezolizumab 1,200 mg intravenously every 3 weeks. About 85% of the 29 patients were identified as males with urothelial cancer of bladder origin, and a prior smoking history was reported by 18 of 29 patients. An ECOG performance status of 0 or 1 was recorded for the patients, and 0 to 3 prior chemotherapy regimens had been received by the patients. Blood samples were analyzed 3 weeks after the start of treatment (second dose) and 6 weeks after the start of treatment. Blood samples yielded a median of around 150,000 T cells and more than 75,000 unique TCRs, with median clonality 0.080. Somatic, immune and clinical correlates of response to PD-L1 blockade with atezolizumab in urothelial cancer were the focus of an exploratory multi-omic analysis. TCR sequencing covered pretreatment tumor samples and matched, serially collected peripheral blood taken before and after atezolizumab treatment. Progression-free survival longer than 6 months counted as durable clinical benefit, and TCR features were additionally tested against both progression-free and overall survival. In the same patients, pretreatment tumors underwent whole exome sequencing and RNA sequencing in addition to TCR sequencing. Durable clinical benefit was achieved by nine patients but not by the remaining 20. Twenty-nine patients had pretreatment blood TCR-seq, around 25 had at least one posttreatment blood collection, and around 25 had tumor TCR-seq.

The paper's findings and limits, for the study overall: A pretreatment peripheral blood TCR clonality below the median was linked to improved progression-free and overall survival. At 3 weeks after the start of treatment, tumor-associated TCR clones in peripheral blood had expanded more in patients with durable benefit (n of about 20, p = 0.022). Because the sample size was small (n of about 29) and many exploratory analyses were performed, the results are intended to be hypothesis-generating.

The receptor was derived from a man aged 60-69 years with urothelial cancer. The sequence links TRBV7-9 to TRBJ2-3; perhaps TRBD1 is the D gene, with 5 bases matching. Source: PBMCs, taken around atezolizumab (anti-PD-L1) treatment. The CDR3 has the sequence CASSPVQGPIGTDTQYF. The nucleotides read TGTGCCAGCAGTCCAGTTCAGGGTCCCATAGGCACAGATACGCAGTATTTT.